Sequencing of this TCR beta chain was carried out in a study of neurological immune-mediated disorders. Sorted libraries were made with some 930,000 CD4+ or CD8+ T cells. This clonotype was detected many times. The germline V gene has CDR1 MNHEY and CDR2 SVGEGT. V dropped 6 bases and J dropped 0 bases, with 9 bases sitting between them. The CDR3 consists of 13 residues. With 10-nucleotide random UMIs included, cDNA was synthesized by 5'RACE. TCRdb re-derived calls from the 5' RACE reads in MiXCR, one entry per CDR3 protein. The table lists 15,000 to 20,000 distinct CDR3 sequences, 9.5% to 12% of them singletons.

The V and J genes are TRBV6-2 or TRBV6-3 and TRBJ2-7, with D tentatively TRBD1 (7 bases). Sequenced input: CD8+ T cells from blood. The receptor's source is a woman between 50 and 59 years old in good health. CDR3 loop: CASRRDSSYEQYF. The DNA of the CDR3 is TGTGCCAGCAGGCGGGACAGCTCCTACGAGCAGTACTTC.